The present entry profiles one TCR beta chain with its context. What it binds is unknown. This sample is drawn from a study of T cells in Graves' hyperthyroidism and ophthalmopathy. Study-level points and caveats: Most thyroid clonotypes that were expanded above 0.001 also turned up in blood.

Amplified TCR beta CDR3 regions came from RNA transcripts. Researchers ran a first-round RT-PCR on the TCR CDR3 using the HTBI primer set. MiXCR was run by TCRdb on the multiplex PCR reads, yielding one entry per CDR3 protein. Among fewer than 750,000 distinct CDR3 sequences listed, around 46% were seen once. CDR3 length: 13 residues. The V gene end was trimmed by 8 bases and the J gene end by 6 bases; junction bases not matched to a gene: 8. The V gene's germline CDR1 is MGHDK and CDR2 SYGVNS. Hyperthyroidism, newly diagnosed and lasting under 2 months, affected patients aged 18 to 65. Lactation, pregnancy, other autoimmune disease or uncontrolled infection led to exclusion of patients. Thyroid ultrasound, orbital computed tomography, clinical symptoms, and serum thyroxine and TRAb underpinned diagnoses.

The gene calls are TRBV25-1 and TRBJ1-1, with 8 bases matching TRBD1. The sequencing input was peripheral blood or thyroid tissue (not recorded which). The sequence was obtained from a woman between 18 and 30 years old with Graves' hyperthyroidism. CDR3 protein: CASLYPQGAEAFF. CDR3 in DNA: TGTGCCAGCCTATACCCACAGGGGGCTGAAGCTTTCTTT.